The 22 T cell receptor beta chains below come from one sample, sequenced in a study of blood T cell repertoires in COVID-19. Profiled with immunoSEQ multiplex PCR; TCRdb holds only in-frame clones, not every one. Of about 310,000 clones listed, 70% to 90% were seen once; the top ten hold 1.3%. Specimen: peripheral blood. All receptors come from a man between 65 and 85 years old with acute or convalescent COVID-19.

The gene calls are TRBV28 and TRBJ2-7, with TRBD1 identical over 9 bases. The V and J ends lost 6 bases and 7 bases, in that order; junction bases with no gene match: 7. The CDR3 extends over 13 amino acids. Germline assignment: CDR1 MDHEN and CDR2 SYDVKM. DNA of the CDR3: TGTGCCAGCAGCCCCGGACAGGGGAGGGAGCAGTACTTC. Translating gives CASSPGQGREQYF.

This clone came up once. The CDR3 DNA follows: TGTGCCAGTAGTATCCAGCGGGGGCCCCACGAGCAGTACTTC. It specifies CASSIQRGPHEQYF. This sequence joins TRBV19 and TRBJ2-7; 8 bases align to TRBD2. The CDR3 is 14 amino acids. Germline lookup yields CDR1 LNHDA and CDR2 SQIVND (reference sequence). J gave up 5 bases and V 3 bases, and 6 bases lay outside the gene matches.

This chain joins TRBV6-4 and TRBJ2-2, with TRBD2 matching 9 bases. The CDR3 is made up of 16 amino acids. After removal of 6 bases from V and 1 base from J, the junction contained 6 bases not matched to a gene. CDR1 is MRHNA and CDR2 is SNTAGT in the germline V gene. Written as DNA, the CDR3 is TGTGCCAGCAGCGCATTACTAGCGGGGAACACCGGGGAGCTGTTTTTT. This translates into CASSALLAGNTGELFF.

V gene TRBV4-1 combines with J gene TRBJ2-3; D is unclear. Germline V lookup: CDR1 MGHRA, CDR2 YSYEKL. The V gene lost 4 bases and the J gene lost 1 base, with 12 bases spanning the gap. This CDR3 has 15 amino acids. The CDR3 spells CASSLQAPGTDTQYF. Here the CDR3 DNA reads TGCGCCAGCAGCCTCCAGGCGCCCGGCACAGATACGCAGTATTTT.

This clone was observed once. The chain couples TRBV5-1 to TRBJ2-7; 9 bases line up with TRBD1. The CDR3 contains 15 residues. Trimming took 4 bases from V and 7 from J; bases not matched to a gene: 12. Germline V lookup: CDR1 SGHRS, CDR2 YFSETQ. The CDR3 DNA is TGCGCCAGCAGCCCACGGACAGGGGAAGGTGGTGAGCAGTACTTC. Translation: CASSPRTGEGGEQYF.

The rearrangement uses TRBV18 and TRBJ1-4; no reliable D call. CDR1 and CDR2 from the germline V gene are KGHSH and LQKENI. Trimming took off 0 bases at V and 4 bases at J, with 9 bases between the two ends. The length of the CDR3 is 15 residues. The CDR3 region has the DNA TGTGCCAGCTCACCACCGAGCGGTAATAATGAAAAACTGTTTTTT. It yields the protein CASSPPSGNNEKLFF.

The V and J genes are TRBV7-2 and TRBJ2-3, with D uncertain. The germline gives CDR1 SGHTA, CDR2 FQGNSA. The length of the CDR3 is 16 residues. The V end was cut by 1 base, the J end by 0 bases, with 11 bases between. This chain's CDR3 is CASSLEYFASTDTQYF. As DNA, the CDR3 is TGTGCCAGCAGCTTAGAATACTTTGCTAGCACAGATACGCAGTATTTT.

The V gene is TRBV7-9, the J gene TRBJ1-4; D possibly corresponds to TRBD1 (5 bases). CDR3 length: 15 residues. With 4 bases removed from V and 6 bases from J, the gap between germline ends came to 15 bases. Per germline, CDR1 SEHNR and CDR2 FQNEAQ (reference sequence). The CDR3 reads CASSSLGTGDEKLFF. CDR3 DNA: TGTGCCAGCAGCTCACTCGGGACGGGAGATGAAAAACTGTTTTTT.

The rearrangement joins TRBV4-1 to TRBJ2-1; possible D gene TRBD2, 6 bases. CDR1 is MGHRA, CDR2 YSYEKL, per germline. The V gene lost 0 bases and the J gene lost 3 bases, with 12 bases spanning the gap. This CDR3 has 16 amino acids. CDR3 in DNA: TGCGCCAGCAGCCAAGATAGGCGGGGAGTCTACAATGAGCAGTTCTTC. As protein: CASSQDRRGVYNEQFF.

This clone was recorded a few times. The gene calls are TRBV3-1 (or the pseudogene TRBV3-2) and TRBJ2-7; perhaps TRBD2 as D (5 bases). This CDR3 is 13 amino acids long. V lost 4 bases and J 6 bases, leaving 13 bases between the germline ends. CDR1 LGHDT and CDR2 YNNKEL come from the germline V gene (reference sequence). The CDR3 is CASSPRRGGEQYF. CDR3 in DNA: TGTGCCAGCAGCCCGAGGAGAGGAGGCGAGCAGTACTTC.

CDR3 loop: CASSLGQGRNTQYF. CDR3 coding DNA: TGTGCCAGCAGTTTAGGACAGGGCAGAAATACGCAGTATTTT. The V call is TRBV28, the J call TRBJ2-3; TRBD1 aligns across 8 bases. This CDR3 contains 14 residues. Unmatched junction bases numbered 5, after V lost 2 bases and J lost 7 bases. Germline lookup yields CDR1 MDHEN and CDR2 SYDVKM.

The chain links TRBV3-1 (or the pseudogene TRBV3-2) to TRBJ1-2; D ambiguous. The CDR3 runs to 14 residues. Germline assignment: CDR1 LGHDT and CDR2 YNNKEL (reference sequence). V dropped 1 base and J dropped 8 bases, with 14 bases sitting between them. The CDR3 coding sequence is TGTGCCAGCAGCCAAGGGGCGCTACCGGGGGGCTACACCTTC. Translated: CASSQGALPGGYTF.

In this sample, this clone turned up a few times. The rearrangement uses TRBV7-9 and TRBJ2-1; D is perhaps TRBD2 (6 bases). CDR1 is SEHNR, CDR2 FQNEAQ, per germline (reference sequence). The CDR3 length is 13 residues. Between the trimmed V and J ends, which lost 5 bases and 4 bases, there was a span of 9 bases. This CDR3 is CASSPGVYNEQFF. For the CDR3, the DNA is TGTGCCAGCAGCCCGGGGGTATACAATGAGCAGTTCTTC.

The chain combines TRBV7-9 with TRBJ2-7; TRBD1 aligns across 7 bases. Germline V gene data show CDR1 as SEHNR and CDR2 as FQNEAQ (reference sequence). The CDR3 consists of 15 residues. Trimming took 2 bases from V and 1 from J; bases not matched to a gene: 5. This chain's CDR3 is CASSLRTGSSYEQYF. CDR3 nucleotide sequence: TGTGCCAGCAGCTTACGGACAGGTAGTTCCTACGAGCAGTACTTC.

The chain combines TRBV28 with TRBJ2-2; possible D gene TRBD1, 5 bases. V dropped 3 bases and J dropped 6 bases, with 11 bases sitting between them. Germline CDR1 MDHEN, CDR2 SYDVKM. This CDR3 spans 14 amino acids. CDR3 DNA sequence: TGTGCCAGCAGTTTTGGCAGGGTGGCCGGGGAGCTGTTTTTT. This codes for CASSFGRVAGELFF.

V is TRBV9 and J is TRBJ1-2, with a tentative D call TRBD1 (5 bases). Trimming cost V 10 bases and J 1 base, with 14 bases left between them. This CDR3 region has 13 residues. Germline V gives CDR1 SGDLS, CDR2 YYNGEE. For the CDR3, the DNA is TGTGCCCGCCGCGGGGGGGGTAACTATGGCTACACCTTC. It translates to CARRGGGNYGYTF.

The V and J genes are TRBV6-5 and TRBJ2-7; a weak D match, TRBD2 (5 bases). V dropped 2 bases and J dropped 7 bases, with 15 bases sitting between them. Germline V gene data show CDR1 as MNHEY and CDR2 as SVGAGI. There are 14 residues in the CDR3. CDR3 region: CASSYTVGVREQYF. The DNA of the CDR3 is TGTGCCAGCAGTTACACCGTGGGAGTAAGGGAGCAGTACTTC.

The V gene is TRBV9, the J gene TRBJ2-7; a weak D match, TRBD2 (5 bases). Trimming stripped 4 bases from V and 1 base from J, with 18 bases between. The CDR3 has 16 residues. Germline CDR1 reads SGDLS; CDR2 reads YYNGEE. In DNA, the CDR3 is TGTGCCAGCAGCACGCGCGGGCGGCCTCCTTCCTACGAGCAGTACTTC. Its protein product is CASSTRGRPPSYEQYF. The whole variable domain, remainder taken from reference TRBV9 and TRBJ2-7, is DSGVTQTPKHLITATGQRVTLRCSPRSGDLSVYWYQQSLDQGLQFLIQYYNGEERAKGNILERFSAQQFPDLHSELNLSSLELGDSALYFCASSTRGRPPSYEQYFGPGTRLTVT.

The chain joins TRBV6-5 to TRBJ2-1; 9 bases line up with TRBD1. The CDR3 totals 15 residues. CDR1 is MNHEY, CDR2 SVGAGI, per germline. The junction had 11 bases not matched to a gene; V was cut back by 7 bases and J by 7 bases. The CDR3 coding sequence is TGTGCCAGCACCTCTGGGACAGGGTTAAGGAATGAGCAGTTCTTC. Its translation is CASTSGTGLRNEQFF.

The V gene is TRBV5-1, the J gene TRBJ1-1, with D unresolved. Per the germline V gene, CDR1 is SGHRS and CDR2 is YFSETQ. V lost 4 bases and J 1 base, leaving 14 bases between the germline ends. The CDR3 loop spans 15 amino acids. The CDR3 DNA sequence: TGCGCCAGCAGCACTTCCGTCCGGGAGAACACTGAAGCTTTCTTT. Protein: CASSTSVRENTEAFF.

This sequence joins TRBV10-3 and TRBJ1-1, with D uncertain. The CDR3 extends over 14 amino acids. V gave up 0 bases and J gave up 1 base, with 6 bases separating them. The V gene's germline CDR1 is ENHRY and CDR2 SYGVKD. DNA for the CDR3: TGTGCCATCAGTGAGTCGAGGAGGAACACTGAAGCTTTCTTT. Amino acids: CAISESRRNTEAFF.

V is TRBV9 and J is TRBJ2-1; tentatively, D is TRBD2 (7 bases). Germline V CDR1 and CDR2: SGDLS, YYNGEE. Trimming pared 1 base from V and 5 bases from J, leaving 19 bases between. This CDR3 region has 17 residues. The CDR3 nucleotides read TGTGCCAGCAGCGTAAGCCGGGCGGGGGCGGCCGACAATGAGCAGTTCTTC. Translating gives CASSVSRAGAADNEQFF.